Below, one TCR beta chain is given with its context. What it binds is unknown. This sample stems from a study of monozygotic twins with inflammatory bowel disease. Study-wide results and limits: Clonotype sharing was lower in IBD patients than healthy twins, most markedly with disease activity. Using the inverse Simpson index, IBD patients had lower TCRbeta diversity than healthy co-twins.

UMIs that included a 6-nucleotide sample barcode were added by template switching, which took place during cDNA synthesis. Reprocessing the 5' RACE reads, TCRdb reports a single entry for every CDR3 protein and omits DNA. The sample holds roughly 200,000 distinct CDR3 sequences. The sequence was obtained from a human donor with ulcerative colitis or Crohn's disease, or a healthy co-twin of an affected twin (not recorded which). Sequences were obtained from blood.

The CDR3 is CASSWESNQPQHF. The chain combines TRBV18 with TRBJ1-5. The CDR3 spans 13 residues. Germline assignment: CDR1 KGHSH and CDR2 LQKENI.